The 11 T cell receptor beta chains reported below all come from one sample, sequenced in a study of vaccination effects on CD4 cells after COVID-19. After less than twelve days in culture, the CD4+ T cells were isolated. Assay used: immunoSEQ multiplex PCR; TCRdb lists only in-frame clones, some missing. Of roughly 31,000 clones in the sample, 70% to 80% are singletons; the top ten hold roughly 3.8%. These receptors have no known antigen. The source material was CD4+ T cells from PBMCs cultured without peptide, sampled before COVID-19 vaccination. The receptor set was obtained from a human donor who received a COVID-19 vaccine.

In its sample, this clone was seen a few times. This sequence joins TRBV24-1 and TRBJ1-6; D remains ambiguous. Per the germline V gene, CDR1 is KGHDR and CDR2 is SFDVKD. V gave up 5 bases and J gave up 5 bases, with 6 bases separating them. There are 13 residues in the CDR3. The CDR3 loop reads CATSVGHNSPLHF. The CDR3, as DNA: TGTGCCACCAGTGTTGGGCATAATTCACCCCTCCACTTT.

The rearrangement joins TRBV29-1 to TRBJ2-7; D might be TRBD1 or TRBD2, each matching 6 bases. The CDR3 is made up of 14 amino acids. The germline gives CDR1 SQVTM, CDR2 ANQGSEA. V was clipped by 5 bases and J by 2 bases, with 16 bases between them. CDR3 nucleotides: TGCAGCGTTCGTAACGGGGGCCCCCCCTACGAGCAGTACTTC. It codes for CSVRNGGPPYEQYF.

The table lists this clone with a few counts. The V gene is TRBV5-4, the J gene TRBJ2-1; D is undetermined. With 0 bases removed from V and 0 bases from J, the gap between germline ends came to 7 bases. The CDR3 runs to 15 residues. Germline-derived CDR1 and CDR2 are SGHNT and YYREEE (reference sequence). The CDR3 protein is CASSLAKDSYNEQFF. In DNA form, the CDR3 reads TGTGCCAGCAGCTTGGCCAAGGACTCCTACAATGAGCAGTTCTTC.

This clone was observed a few times. The chain carries TRBV7-9 and TRBJ1-1; D is possibly TRBD1 (6 bases). The V gene's germline CDR1 is SEHNR and CDR2 FQNEAQ (reference sequence). There are 15 residues in the CDR3. Deletions cut 8 bases from V and 0 bases from J, with 16 bases between. The CDR3 nucleotides read TGTGCCAGCGCCGGGCGGACAGCCATGAACACTGAAGCTTTCTTT. Its translation is CASAGRTAMNTEAFF.

The CDR3 region is CASSQALTGLVEKLFF. The CDR3 bases are TGTGCCAGCAGCCAAGCCCTTACAGGGTTGGTTGAAAAACTGTTTTTT. The chain employs TRBV3-1 (or the pseudogene TRBV3-2) and TRBJ1-4; perhaps TRBD1 as D (6 bases). The CDR3 runs to 16 residues. Germline CDR1 is LGHDT and CDR2 is YNNKEL (reference sequence). Trimming took 1 base from V and 7 from J, leaving 16 bases between them.

The chain carries TRBV19 and TRBJ1-1, with no clear D. With 7 bases removed from V and 2 bases from J, the gap between germline ends came to 23 bases. The germline CDR1 and CDR2 sequences are LNHDA and SQIVND (reference sequence). The CDR3 is made up of 17 amino acids. CDR3 protein: CASTGWAGVWVNTEAFF. The CDR3 nucleotides read TGTGCCAGTACCGGCTGGGCCGGGGTTTGGGTTAACACTGAAGCTTTCTTT. The full variable domain, with the rest looked up from reference TRBV19 and TRBJ1-1, is DGGITQSPKYLFRKEGQNVTLSCEQNLNHDAMYWYRQDPGQGLRLIYYSQIVNDFQKGDIAEGYSVSREKKESFPLTVTSAQKNPTAFYLCASTGWAGVWVNTEAFFGQGTRLTVV.

This clone came up a few times. CDR3 amino acids: CASSRGASGGVDGEQFF. DNA for the CDR3: TGCGCCAGCAGCCGCGGGGCTAGCGGGGGGGTGGATGGTGAGCAGTTCTTC. This chain joins TRBV5-1 and TRBJ2-1; 12 bases match TRBD2. J was trimmed by 9 bases and V by 4 bases; bases with no gene match: 14. The germline V gene encodes CDR1 SGHRS and CDR2 YFSETQ. This CDR3 has 17 residues.

V gene TRBV7-9 combines with J gene TRBJ1-4; tentatively, D is TRBD1 (5 bases). V dropped 1 base and J dropped 12 bases, with 9 bases sitting between them. The CDR3 has 12 amino acids. The germline CDR1 and CDR2 sequences are SEHNR and FQNEAQ (reference sequence). CDR3 loop: CASSLEGTELFF. DNA for the CDR3: TGTGCCAGCAGCTTAGAAGGGACCGAACTGTTTTTT. Drawing the rest from reference TRBV7-9 and TRBJ1-4, the complete variable domain is DTGVSQNPRHKITKRGQNVTFRCDPISEHNRLYWYRQTLGQGPEFLTYFQNEAQLEKSRLLSDRFSAERPKGSFSTLEIQRTEQGDSAMYLCASSLEGTELFFGSGTQLSVL.

The chain couples TRBV6-5 to TRBJ1-6; TRBD1 aligns across 10 bases. Germline V gene sequence: CDR1 MNHEY, CDR2 SVGAGI. V lost 4 bases and J lost 6; bases outside the gene matches: 6. The CDR3 covers 16 residues. CDR3 in amino acids: CASSFSGTGVNSPLHF. CDR3 sequence (DNA): TGTGCCAGCAGTTTTTCCGGGACAGGGGTTAATTCACCCCTCCACTTT.

The V gene is TRBV5-1, the J gene TRBJ1-4; D gene unclear. CDR1 is SGHRS and CDR2 is YFSETQ in the germline V gene. The germline V and J ends were trimmed by 4 bases and 3 bases, with 10 bases remaining between them. CDR3 length: 14 residues. In DNA, the CDR3 is TGCGCCAGCAGCCTGTCACACGCTAATGAAAAACTGTTTTTT. Its protein is CASSLSHANEKLFF.

The chain joins TRBV5-1 to TRBJ2-5, with D uncertain. This CDR3 spans 11 amino acids. The V and J ends lost 5 bases and 2 bases respectively, with 4 bases between them. Germline V lookup: CDR1 SGHRS, CDR2 YFSETQ. CDR3 region: CASRSQETQYF. CDR3 sequence (DNA): TGCGCCAGCAGGTCGCAAGAGACCCAGTACTTC.